Each of the 9 T cell receptor beta chains below was sequenced from the same sample in a study of cytomegalovirus exposure and HLA in healthy donors. Primers included in the PCR were 60 Vbeta and 13 Jbeta primers. Some clones are missing from TCRdb's copy, which holds only in-frame ones; the method was immunoSEQ multiplex PCR. The table records roughly 150,000 clones, approximately 80% of them present only once. Sequences were obtained from PBMCs. The receptors derive from a woman in her forties or fifties in good health and CMV-seropositive.

The V gene is TRBV9, the J gene TRBJ1-1; D ambiguous. Germline CDR1 and CDR2: SGDLS and YYNGEE. The CDR3 extends over 13 amino acids. Trimming took 7 bases from V and 0 from J, leaving 10 bases between them. The CDR3 bases are TGTGCCAGCCGCAGAGACATGAACACTGAAGCTTTCTTT. This codes for CASRRDMNTEAFF.

The chain has TRBV4-3 and TRBJ1-4; 10 nucleotides align to TRBD1. The length of the CDR3 is 18 residues. From germline, CDR1 is LGHNA and CDR2 YSLEER. V gave up 0 bases and J gave up 7 bases; unmatched junction bases: 11. This CDR3 reads CASSQDWDRGNSGEKLFF. The CDR3 nucleotides are TGCGCCAGCAGCCAAGATTGGGACAGGGGAAACTCAGGTGAAAAACTGTTTTTT.

The V call is TRBV2, the J call TRBJ1-2; D ambiguous. Between the trimmed V and J ends, which lost 7 bases and 2 bases, there was a span of 11 bases. Per germline, CDR1 SNHLY and CDR2 FYNNEI. This CDR3 region has 13 residues. The CDR3 loop reads CASKEQPNYGYTF. The CDR3 DNA sequence: TGTGCCAGCAAAGAACAGCCCAACTATGGCTACACCTTC.

The rearrangement joins TRBV29-1 to TRBJ2-5; D not resolved. V dropped 4 bases and J dropped 2 bases, with 8 bases sitting between them. The germline V gene has CDR1 SQVTM and CDR2 ANQGSEA. There are 12 residues in the CDR3. CDR3 protein: CSVGRGQETQYF. Here the CDR3 DNA reads TGCAGCGTTGGCAGAGGACAAGAGACCCAGTACTTC.

This chain links TRBV9 with TRBJ1-2, with 10 bases identical to TRBD1. The V gene's germline CDR1 is SGDLS and CDR2 YYNGEE. CDR3 length equals 14 residues. The ends lost 3 bases at V and 7 bases at J; junction bases unmatched: 6. The CDR3 reads CASSGSGTGVGYTF. DNA of the CDR3: TGTGCCAGCAGCGGCTCCGGGACAGGGGTTGGCTACACCTTC.

The chain joins TRBV5-4 to TRBJ1-2, with a tentative D call TRBD1 (6 bases). The ends were cut back, 0 bases at V and 1 base at J, with 13 bases in the middle. Germline V gene lookup returns CDR1 SGHNT and CDR2 YYREEE (reference sequence). CDR3 length equals 16 residues. The CDR3 region is CASSLGATGGNYGYTF. The CDR3 DNA reads as TGTGCCAGCAGCTTGGGGGCGACAGGAGGTAACTATGGCTACACCTTC.

The chain uses TRBV19 and TRBJ1-3; 10 bases line up with TRBD1. The germline gives CDR1 LNHDA, CDR2 SQIVND (reference sequence). This CDR3 spans 14 amino acids. The V gene end was trimmed by 10 bases and the J gene end by 3 bases; junction bases not matched to a gene: 6. The CDR3 sequence: CATMTGGFGNTIYF. CDR3 DNA: TGTGCCACCATGACAGGGGGCTTTGGAAACACCATATATTTT.

The V gene is TRBV6-5, the J gene TRBJ1-1; 8 nucleotides line up with TRBD1. V lost 2 bases and J lost 3; bases outside the gene matches: 8. The germline V gene has CDR1 MNHEY and CDR2 SVGAGI. This CDR3 is built from 16 residues. The CDR3 sequence is CASSYHDRGPYTEAFF. The CDR3 DNA reads as TGTGCCAGCAGTTACCACGACAGGGGACCCTACACTGAAGCTTTCTTT.

The chain has TRBV19 and TRBJ1-1; D uncertain. The CDR3 contains 12 residues. V lost 5 bases and J 11 bases, leaving 15 bases between the germline ends. Germline V lookup: CDR1 LNHDA, CDR2 SQIVND (reference sequence). The CDR3 reads CASSSGGREAFF. In DNA, the CDR3 is TGTGCCAGTAGTTCGGGAGGAAGGGAGGCTTTCTTT.